The 19 T cell receptor beta chains given below trace back to one sample, sequenced in a study of blood T cells in healthy people across ages. Then a second PCR, running roughly 7 to 11 cycles, was carried out with a sample-barcoded 5' primer and a J-beta primer mix. TCRdb reanalysed the 5' RACE reads using MiXCR and keeps one entry per CDR3 protein. This sample has roughly 1,500,000 distinct CDR3 sequences; about 35% occur once, and the top ten carry approximately 11%. The sample consisted of blood. The receptors come from a woman aged 25 to 45 in good health.

In its sample, this clonotype was seen a few times. The chain uses TRBV5-1 and TRBJ1-1; 10 bases are shared with TRBD1. Germline V CDR1 and CDR2: SGHRS, YFSETQ. The J segment lost 4 bases and the V segment lost 2 bases, leaving 5 bases of the junction unmatched. The CDR3 has 15 amino acids. CDR3 region: CASSFPDRGGTEAFF. The DNA for the CDR3 is TGCGCCAGCAGCTTTCCGGACAGGGGGGGCACTGAAGCTTTCTTT.

The V and J genes are TRBV3-1 and TRBJ1-2; 11 positions agree with TRBD1. J gave up 4 bases and V 4 bases, and 5 bases lay outside the gene matches. CDR3 length: 15 amino acids. Germline assignment: CDR1 LGHDT and CDR2 YNNKEL (reference sequence). In DNA, the CDR3 is TGTGCCAGCAGCCTACGGACAGGGGGCGCCTATGGCTACACCTTC. Its translation: CASSLRTGGAYGYTF.

This chain uses TRBV3-1 with TRBJ2-4; 7 nucleotides align to TRBD1. The V segment lost 1 base and the J segment 3 bases; nucleotides outside the gene matches: 6. Germline values: CDR1 LGHDT, CDR2 YNNKEL (reference sequence). The CDR3 is 16 amino acids. The CDR3 DNA is TGTGCCAGCAGCCAAGTGGGGACAGTAGTCAAAAACATTCAGTACTTC. Translating it yields CASSQVGTVVKNIQYF.

In its sample, this clonotype was seen a few times. V and J are TRBV20-1 and TRBJ1-1; D call uncertain. V was pared by 2 bases and J by 4 bases, with 2 bases between. CDR3 length: 10 amino acids. Germline values: CDR1 DFQATT, CDR2 SNEGSKA (reference sequence). CDR3 amino acids: CSARITEAFF. Written as DNA, the CDR3 is TGCAGTGCTAGAATCACTGAAGCTTTCTTT.

The genes are TRBV20-1 and TRBJ2-4; the D gene is possibly TRBD2 (6 bases). The CDR3 sequence is 11 residues long. V was shortened by 1 base and J by 12 bases, with 10 bases between the two germline ends. Germline CDR1 is DFQATT and CDR2 is SNEGSKA (reference sequence). For the CDR3, the DNA is TGCAGTGCTAGAGTCGGGGACTCTCAGTACTTC. Translation gives CSARVGDSQYF.

The chain joins TRBV20-1 to TRBJ1-2; 7 positions agree with TRBD1. V shed 1 base, J shed 7 bases, and the junction held 6 bases outside the gene matches. Germline V CDR1 and CDR2: DFQATT, SNEGSKA (reference sequence). The CDR3 loop spans 13 amino acids. In nucleotides, the CDR3 is TGCAGTGCTAGAGCTAAGGGGGCTGGTGGCTACACCTTC. It is translated as CSARAKGAGGYTF.

In this sample, this clonotype turned up a few times. The rearrangement uses TRBV28 and TRBJ2-3, with 8 bases aligning to TRBD1. Germline-derived CDR1 and CDR2 are MDHEN and SYDVKM. Trimming at V came to 8 bases and at J to 8 bases, leaving 9 bases not matched to a gene. This CDR3 contains 13 residues. The CDR3 here is CASLDRVLGTQYF. In DNA, the CDR3 is TGTGCCAGCCTGGACAGGGTCTTGGGTACGCAGTATTTT.

The gene calls are TRBV20-1 and TRBJ2-2; D possibly corresponds to TRBD1 (6 bases). Trimming left V 6 bases short and J 1 base short, with 15 bases between. The CDR3 totals 15 residues. Germline V CDR1 and CDR2: DFQATT, SNEGSKA (reference sequence). The CDR3: CSARGQRQNTGELFF. Written as DNA, the CDR3 is TGCAGTGCCAGGGGTCAGCGGCAGAACACCGGGGAGCTGTTTTTT.

This sequence joins TRBV10-3 and TRBJ1-1; 9 nucleotides line up with TRBD1. This CDR3 is 12 amino acids long. The V segment lost 10 bases and the J segment 5 bases; nucleotides outside the gene matches: 5. Germline CDR1 is ENHRY and CDR2 is SYGVKD. CDR3 residues: CARRQGETEAFF. CDR3 DNA sequence: TGTGCCAGACGACAGGGGGAAACTGAAGCTTTCTTT.

The rearrangement links TRBV6-1 to TRBJ1-2, with 12 bases identical to TRBD1. The CDR3 contains 16 residues. The ends lost 8 bases at V and 0 bases at J; junction bases unmatched: 7. CDR1 is MNHNS and CDR2 is SASEGT in the germline V gene. CDR3 DNA sequence: TGTGCCAGCCCCGCCGGGACAGGGGGCACTAACTATGGCTACACCTTC. Protein: CASPAGTGGTNYGYTF.

Points on this clonotype: The conserved closing phenylalanine or tryptophan is absent in this CDR3, likely reflecting a read error. This chain connects TRBV20-1 to TRBJ2-7, with 10 bases identical to TRBD2. V was clipped by 0 bases and J by 5 bases; unmatched bases: 10. Germline V gene data show CDR1 as DFQATT and CDR2 as SNEGSKA (reference sequence). This CDR3 region has 16 residues. CDR3 coding DNA: TGCAGTGCTAGAGACCCCCTAGCGGGAGAGTACCACGAGCAGTACTTA. Encoded protein: CSARDPLAGEYHEQYL.

As DNA, the CDR3 is TGTGCCAGCAGCGTTGGGACAGCCTTCACTGAAGCTTTCTTT. Translation gives CASSVGTAFTEAFF. The rearrangement joins TRBV5-5 to TRBJ1-1; 7 bases match TRBD1. CDR3 length: 14 amino acids. Looked up from germline, CDR1 is SGHKS and CDR2 is YYEKEE (reference sequence). V lost 4 bases, J lost 4 bases, and 7 bases stayed unmatched.

V usage is TRBV4-1 and J usage is TRBJ1-1, with TRBD1 identical over 8 bases. Looked up from germline, CDR1 is MGHRA and CDR2 is YSYEKL. The V segment lost 0 bases and the J segment 0 bases; nucleotides outside the gene matches: 9. The CDR3 consists of 18 residues. The chain's CDR3 is CASSQEMEGTGLNTEAFF. In nucleotides, the CDR3 is TGCGCCAGCAGCCAAGAAATGGAGGGGACAGGCCTGAACACTGAAGCTTTCTTT.

DNA of the CDR3: TGTGCCAGCAGCTTAACTAGCGGGACCGCAACAGATACGCAGTATTTT. It specifies CASSLTSGTATDTQYF. The rearrangement links TRBV7-2 to TRBJ2-3, with 10 bases that match TRBD2. The ends lost 2 bases at V and 3 bases at J; junction bases unmatched: 5. Germline-derived CDR1 and CDR2 are SGHTA and FQGNSA. The CDR3 has 16 residues. The full variable domain, its missing parts supplied by reference TRBV7-2 and TRBJ2-3, is GAGVSQSPSNKVTEKGKDVELRCDPISGHTALYWYRQSLGQGLEFLIYFQGNSAPDKSGLPSDRFSAERTGGSVSTLTIQRTQQEDSAVYLCASSLTSGTATDTQYFGPGTRLTVL.

The V call is TRBV10-3, the J call TRBJ2-1; the D is unclear. V lost 0 bases, J lost 10 bases, and 16 bases lay in between. CDR1 and CDR2 (germline): ENHRY, SYGVKD. The CDR3 contains 15 residues. The CDR3 DNA reads TGTGCCATCAGTGAGTCTGGTTCAATGCAGAGAGAGCAGTTCTTC. Translating it yields CAISESGSMQREQFF.

The V gene is TRBV7-2, the J gene TRBJ2-7, with D perhaps matching TRBD1 (6 bases). Germline CDR1 is SGHTA and CDR2 is FQGNSA. With 3 bases removed from V and 0 bases from J, the gap between germline ends came to 9 bases. The CDR3 totals 14 residues. CDR3 in amino acids: CASSFDRSSYEQYF. DNA for the CDR3: TGTGCCAGCAGCTTCGACAGGAGCTCCTACGAGCAGTACTTC.

The V call is TRBV30, the J call TRBJ2-1, with a possible D match to TRBD1 (6 bases). Trimming took 3 bases from V and 3 from J, leaving 9 bases between them. The CDR3 is 13 residues long. Germline V gene data show CDR1 as GTSNPN and CDR2 as SVGIG (reference sequence). CDR3 nucleotide sequence: TGTGCCTGGAGGGGGGCCCGCTACAATGAGCAGTTCTTC. This translates into CAWRGARYNEQFF.

This clonotype was picked up a small number of times. This sequence joins TRBV7-8 and TRBJ1-5; a weak D match, TRBD1 (5 bases). Looked up from germline, CDR1 is SGHVS and CDR2 is FQNEAQ. Trimming left V 7 bases short and J 6 bases short, with 19 bases between. The CDR3 spans 15 residues. The DNA of the CDR3 is TGTGCCAGCACCCCCGGGAGGGGAGAAGGTCAGCCCCAGCATTTT. Protein sequence: CASTPGRGEGQPQHF.

The chain carries TRBV5-1 and TRBJ2-3; TRBD2 matches at 11 bases. J was trimmed by 5 bases and V by 4 bases; bases with no gene match: 9. Germline V gene lookup returns CDR1 SGHRS and CDR2 YFSETQ. The CDR3 spans 16 residues. The CDR3, as DNA: TGCGCCAGCAGCCCCTCCATAGCGGGAGGGCAAGATACGCAGTATTTT. It specifies CASSPSIAGGQDTQYF. Based on the CDR3 plus reference TRBV5-1 and TRBJ2-3, the full variable domain is KAGVTQTPRYLIKTRGQQVTLSCSPISGHRSVSWYQQTPGQGLQFLFEYFSETQRNKGNFPGRFSGRQFSNSRSEMNVSTLELGDSALYLCASSPSIAGGQDTQYFGPGTRLTVL.